This TCR beta chain appears in the sequencing data of a study of molecular identifiers for immune sequencing clone quantification. In this sample, this clonotype turned up many times. Each CDR3 protein is one row after TCRdb ran MiXCR on the PCR reads. The repertoire consists of some 97,000 distinct CDR3 sequences, with approximately 24% occurring once and the leading ten covering around 1%. The CDR3 spans 16 residues. Trimming removed 7 bases from V and 2 bases from J, with 19 bases in between. The germline CDR1 and CDR2 sequences are PRHDT and FYEKMQ (reference sequence). The rearrangement links TRBV13 to TRBJ2-3; a possible D gene is TRBD2 (5 bases). Material: naive CD8+ T cells from blood, with Jurkat cell RNA spiked in. The sample's subset: FACS-sorted CD8+CD4-CCR7+CD45RA+ naive T cells. The TCR comes from a human donor in good health. Some libraries in this study had Jurkat cell RNA spiked in. CDR3 coding DNA: TGTGCCAGCACCGCTTATTCTTACCGGGACACAGATACGCAGTATTTT. Residues: CASTAYSYRDTDTQYF. The full variable domain, its missing parts supplied by reference TRBV13 and TRBJ2-3, is AAGVIQSPRHLIKEKRETATLKCYPIPRHDTVYWYQQGPGQDPQFLISFYEKMQSDKGSIPDRFSAQQFSDYHSELNMSSLELGDSALYFCASTAYSYRDTDTQYFGPGTRLTVL.